This T cell receptor beta chain was recorded in a study of blood T cell repertoires in COVID-19. Study at large: COVID-19 samples from acute and convalescent phases originated in the United States, Italy and Spain. In each case, the material was cDNA or gDNA derived from T cells, B-cell-depleted T cells, or PBMCs.

Original analysis: Estimates of nucleated cell counts were drawn from the amplification of reference gene primers. Sequencing was performed with immunoSEQ multiplex PCR; in TCRdb, only in-frame clones are kept and a portion is missing. For V, J and clone size, that table is used; D and trimming come from the DNA. The profile covers 200,000 to 250,000 clones, with roughly 84% appearing a single time and 2% to 2.5% taken by the ten largest. Trimming cost V 0 bases and J 6 bases, with 10 bases left between them. This CDR3 has 13 amino acids. Germline values: CDR1 GTSNPN, CDR2 SVGIG (reference sequence).

The chain couples TRBV30 to TRBJ2-3; possibly TRBD2 for D (5 bases). The sample comprised peripheral blood. The source of this sequence is a woman aged 40-49 years who had recovered from COVID-19. In DNA, the CDR3 is TGTGCCTGGAGTGTACTCGGGATGGATACGCAGTATTTT. It encodes CAWSVLGMDTQYF.